The TCR beta chain described here comes from a study of Ad26.COV2.S vaccination and SARS-CoV-2 variants. Study conclusions and caveats: Vaccine and placebo recipients had comparable breadth of non-spike TCRs.

The treatment is: around 19 received Ad26.COV2.S at low or high dose, single or two shots; about 5 received placebo; per-sample allocation not given. Each sample was drawn 63 days after the first injection (of vaccine or placebo). Points on this clone: The antigen remains undetermined.

The repertoire was sequenced with immunoSEQ multiplex PCR; TCRdb's copy has only in-frame clones and lacks some. The repertoire holds a few hundred thousand clones, with around 92% as singletons. Germline V gives CDR1 SGHKS, CDR2 YYEKEE (reference sequence). V was clipped by 0 bases and J by 2 bases, with 13 bases between them. The CDR3 contains 16 residues. The sequence was collected from a person aged 18-60 years who received the Ad26.COV2.S COVID-19 vaccine or a placebo. The rearrangement joins TRBV5-5 to TRBJ2-3, with a tentative D call TRBD2 (7 bases). The sample was peripheral blood, taken in a trial of Ad26.COV2.S vaccine versus placebo. CDR3 sequence reads: CASSLAGGRYTDTQYF. The CDR3 DNA reads TGTGCCAGCAGCTTGGCCGGGGGGCGATACACAGATACGCAGTATTTT.